These 8 T cell receptor beta chains share one sample of origin, sequenced in a study of blood T cell repertoires in COVID-19. The method was immunoSEQ multiplex PCR; TCRdb's version includes in-frame clones alone and lacks a portion of them. The sample lists 200,000 to 250,000 clones; just under 85% were seen once. Sequenced sample: peripheral blood. These receptors were taken from a woman aged 80 or over with acute or convalescent COVID-19.

This chain joins TRBV5-6 and TRBJ2-1; D is perhaps TRBD2 (7 bases). This CDR3 is 16 amino acids long. The germline V and J ends were trimmed by 1 base and 3 bases, with 14 bases remaining between them. Germline values: CDR1 SGHDT, CDR2 YYEEEE. For the CDR3, the DNA is TGTGCCAGCAGCTTGAGGGGGGGAAATTACTACAATGAGCAGTTCTTC. Its protein product is CASSLRGGNYYNEQFF.

The CDR3: CASSPGQNTGELFF. CDR3 in DNA: TGCGCCAGCAGCCCGGGACAGAACACCGGGGAGCTGTTTTTT. The chain employs TRBV5-1 and TRBJ2-2, with D possibly being TRBD1 (6 bases). Looked up from germline, CDR1 is SGHRS and CDR2 is YFSETQ. This CDR3 has 14 amino acids. The V and J ends lost 4 bases and 1 base respectively, with 8 bases between them.

The count of this clone is one. The gene calls are TRBV6-6 and TRBJ2-2; a weak D match, TRBD1 (6 bases). CDR1 and CDR2 from the germline V gene are MNHNY and SVGAGI (reference sequence). The CDR3 contains 15 residues. The V and J ends lost 6 bases and 5 bases respectively, with 16 bases between them. CDR3 region: CASRYTQGATGELFF. CDR3 DNA sequence: TGTGCCAGCAGGTACACACAGGGCGCAACCGGGGAGCTGTTTTTT.

This clone has a single count. J is TRBJ1-2 and V is TRBV7-2; no firm D call. The length of the CDR3 is 13 residues. V lost 5 bases and J 5 bases, leaving 12 bases between the germline ends. Germline V lookup: CDR1 SGHTA, CDR2 FQGNSA. The CDR3 spells CASSTSTEYGYTF. The CDR3 DNA reads TGTGCCAGCAGCACCTCGACGGAGTATGGCTACACCTTC.

With regard to this clone: This specimen includes other DNA sequences encoding the same CDR3. In nucleotides, the CDR3 is TGTGCCACCAGTGACTCACGACAGGGGTATGGCTACACCTTC. Translated: CATSDSRQGYGYTF. The V call is TRBV24-1, the J call TRBJ1-2; 8 bases match TRBD1. The CDR3 contains 14 residues. The germline V gene encodes CDR1 KGHDR and CDR2 SFDVKD. Trimming at V came to 4 bases and at J to 5 bases, leaving 5 bases not matched to a gene.

The chain links TRBV28 to TRBJ2-7, with D perhaps matching TRBD2 (6 bases). In germline, CDR1 is MDHEN, CDR2 SYDVKM. CDR3 length equals 14 residues. With 5 bases removed from V and 2 bases from J, the gap between germline ends came to 13 bases. As DNA, the CDR3 is TGTGCCAGCAGTCGAGCGGCGGGAACCTACGAGCAGTACTTC. This codes for CASSRAAGTYEQYF. The full variable domain, rest sourced from reference TRBV28 and TRBJ2-7, is DVKVTQSSRYLVKRTGEKVFLECVQDMDHENMFWYRQDPGLGLRLIYFSYDVKMKEKGDIPEGYSVSREKKERFSLILESASTNQTSMYLCASSRAAGTYEQYFGPGTRLTVT.

J is TRBJ2-3 and V is TRBV7-2; 7 bases match TRBD2. Germline-derived CDR1 and CDR2 are SGHTA and FQGNSA. This CDR3 is built from 15 residues. V shed 1 base and J 3 bases; nucleotides not matched to a gene: 4. The CDR3 DNA follows: TGTGCCAGCAGCTTAGTCGGGGGGAAGACAGATACGCAGTATTTT. Translation gives CASSLVGGKTDTQYF.

CDR3 sequence reads: CASSSGGLNSPLHF. CDR3 nucleotide sequence: TGTGCCAGCAGTTCAGGGGGGCTAAATTCACCCCTCCACTTT. The chain uses TRBV7-3 and TRBJ1-6; 7 bases agree with TRBD1. V dropped 6 bases and J dropped 7; count of bases not matched to a gene: 6. Germline CDR1 is SGHTA and CDR2 is FQGTGA. The CDR3 is 14 amino acids.